The rows below give T cell receptor beta chains drawn from one sample of a study of blood T cells in healthy people across ages. MiXCR, run by TCRdb on the 5' RACE reads, gives a single entry per CDR3 protein. The sample shows hundreds of thousands of distinct CDR3 sequences, approximately 30% of them seen only once. The sequencing input was blood. These receptors were collected from a woman of 80 years or more in good health. The CDR3 runs from the conserved cysteine through the conserved F or W. The order of the fields is V gene, D gene, clone size, J gene, CDR3 protein, CDR3 DNA. A D gene is named only where the DNA matches it firmly. Size values are once, few and many counts, or a class for expanded clones, and some rows have none.

TRBV7-9	TRBD1	many	TRBJ1-2	CASSLGQGTYGYTF	TGTGCCAGCAGCTTGGGACAGGGGACCTATGGCTACACCTTC
TRBV30	-	-	TRBJ1-6	CAWSGQINSPLHF	TGTGCCTGGAGTGGCCAGATCAATTCACCCCTCCACTTT
TRBV20-1	-	-	TRBJ1-3	CSAGGRLASGNTIYF	TGCAGTGCTGGGGGAAGGCTCGCCTCTGGAAACACCATATATTTT
TRBV5-6	TRBD2	few	TRBJ2-7	CASSLGFRLAGFYEQYF	TGTGCCAGCAGCTTGGGATTCCGGCTAGCGGGGTTCTACGAGCAGTACTTC
TRBV6-2/TRBV6-3	-	-	TRBJ1-5	CASSYSIQGPSNQPQHF	TGTGCCAGCAGTTATTCAATACAGGGCCCTAGCAATCAGCCCCAGCATTTT
TRBV18	-	many	TRBJ2-7	CASSPYAGTYAGEQYF	TGTGCCAGCTCACCTTATGCCGGGACATACGCGGGAGAGCAGTACTTC
TRBV11-2	TRBD1	few	TRBJ2-2	CAGRQGRNTGELFF	TGTGCCGGGAGACAGGGGCGTAACACCGGGGAGCTGTTTTTT
TRBV5-1	-	few	TRBJ1-1	CASSLVRLGAEAFF	TGCGCCAGCAGCTTGGTGAGGCTCGGGGCTGAAGCTTTCTTT
TRBV10-3	-	many	TRBJ1-6	CAISTNFNSPLHF	TGTGCCATCAGCACTAACTTTAATTCACCCCTCCACTTT
TRBV5-1	-	many	TRBJ2-3	CASSLFRGNTDTQYF	TGCGCCAGCAGCTTGTTCAGGGGCAACACAGATACGCAGTATTTT
TRBV7-9	TRBD1	-	TRBJ1-5	CASSLAGQGAPQPQHF	TGTGCCAGCAGCTTAGCAGGACAGGGGGCACCCCAGCCCCAGCATTTT
TRBV30	-	few	TRBJ2-4	CAWSTDIAKNIQYF	TGTGCCTGGAGCACCGACATAGCCAAAAACATTCAGTACTTC
TRBV29-1	TRBD1	few	TRBJ2-7	CSVEGTADYEQYF	TGCAGCGTTGAGGGGACAGCGGACTACGAGCAGTACTTC
TRBV27	-	many	TRBJ1-4	CASSYSPDEKLFF	TGTGCCAGCAGTTATTCGCCGGATGAAAAACTGTTTTTT
TRBV12-3/TRBV12-4	TRBD2	-	TRBJ2-1	CASSPGSGTYNEQFF	TGTGCCAGCAGCCCTGGAAGCGGGACCTACAATGAGCAGTTCTTC
TRBV9	-	-	TRBJ2-3	CASSAFFTDTQYF	TGTGCCAGCAGCGCTTTTTTCACAGATACGCAGTATTTT
TRBV5-1	TRBD1	many	TRBJ1-1	CASSSTGNAEAFF	TGCGCCAGCAGCTCGACAGGGAACGCTGAAGCTTTCTTT
TRBV6-1	-	-	TRBJ1-2	CASTEQGAAPGGYTF	TGTGCCAGCACAGAACAGGGCGCAGCTCCTGGAGGCTACACCTTC
TRBV9	TRBD1	many	TRBJ2-1	CASSVDGTGLNEQFF	TGTGCCAGCAGCGTAGATGGGACAGGGCTGAATGAGCAGTTCTTC
TRBV20-1	TRBD1	-	TRBJ2-1	CSAETGTGYNEQFF	TGCAGTGCTGAGACCGGGACAGGGTACAATGAGCAGTTCTTC
TRBV2	TRBD1	-	TRBJ2-1	CASSATGGSYNEQFF	TGTGCCAGCAGTGCGACAGGGGGCTCCTACAATGAGCAGTTCTTC
TRBV20-1	-	few	TRBJ1-1	CSAKGTEAFF	TGCAGTGCTAAGGGGACTGAAGCTTTCTTT
TRBV7-9	-	few	TRBJ1-5	CASSLGSEGQPQHF	TGTGCCAGCAGCTTAGGATCAGAGGGTCAGCCCCAGCATTTT
TRBV9	TRBD1	many	TRBJ2-1	CASSPWDRLVWQFF	TGTGCCAGCAGCCCCTGGGACAGGTTAGTTTGGCAGTTCTTC
TRBV20-1	-	few	TRBJ2-1	CSVVSASGRYNEQFF	TGCAGCGTTGTAAGCGCCAGCGGACGGTACAATGAGCAGTTCTTC
TRBV20-1	-	many	TRBJ2-3	CSARDFRGPNTQYF	TGCAGTGCTAGAGATTTTCGCGGGCCAAATACGCAGTATTTT
TRBV12-3/TRBV12-4	TRBD2	many	TRBJ2-1	CASSLAGLAGGSSYNEQFF	TGTGCCAGCAGTTTAGCGGGACTAGCGGGGGGGAGCTCCTACAATGAGCAGTTCTTC
TRBV5-1	-	many	TRBJ2-7	CASSLEGVSYEQYF	TGCGCCAGCAGCTTGGAAGGGGTTAGCTACGAGCAGTACTTC